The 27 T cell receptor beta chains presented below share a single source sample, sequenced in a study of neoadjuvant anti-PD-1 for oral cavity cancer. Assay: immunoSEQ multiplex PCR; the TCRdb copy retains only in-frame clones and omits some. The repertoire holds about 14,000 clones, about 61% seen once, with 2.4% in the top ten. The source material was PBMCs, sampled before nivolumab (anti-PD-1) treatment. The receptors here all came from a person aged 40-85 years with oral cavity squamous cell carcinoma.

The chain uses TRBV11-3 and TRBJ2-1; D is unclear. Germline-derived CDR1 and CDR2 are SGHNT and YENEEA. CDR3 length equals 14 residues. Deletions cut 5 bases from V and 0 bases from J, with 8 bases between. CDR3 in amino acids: CASSPYPSYNEQFF. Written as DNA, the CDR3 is TGTGCCAGCAGCCCTTACCCCTCCTACAATGAGCAGTTCTTC.

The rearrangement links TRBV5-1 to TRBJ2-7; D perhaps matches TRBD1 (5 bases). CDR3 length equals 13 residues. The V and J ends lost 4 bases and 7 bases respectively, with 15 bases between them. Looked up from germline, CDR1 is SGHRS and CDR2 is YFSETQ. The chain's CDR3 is CASSPKDMREQYF. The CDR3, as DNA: TGCGCCAGCAGCCCCAAGGACATGCGGGAGCAGTACTTC.

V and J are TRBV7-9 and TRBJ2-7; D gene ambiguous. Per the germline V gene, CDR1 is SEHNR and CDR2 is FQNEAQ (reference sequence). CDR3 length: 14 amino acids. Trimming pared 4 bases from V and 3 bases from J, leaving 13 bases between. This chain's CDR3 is CASSSPTLYYEQYF. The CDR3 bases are TGTGCCAGCAGCTCTCCGACACTCTACTACGAGCAGTACTTC.

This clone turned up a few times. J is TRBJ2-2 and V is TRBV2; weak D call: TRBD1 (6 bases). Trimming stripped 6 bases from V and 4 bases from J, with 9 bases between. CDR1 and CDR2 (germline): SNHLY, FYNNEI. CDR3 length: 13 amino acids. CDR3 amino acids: CASRAGVTGELFF. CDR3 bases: TGTGCCAGCAGGGCAGGGGTCACCGGGGAGCTGTTTTTT.

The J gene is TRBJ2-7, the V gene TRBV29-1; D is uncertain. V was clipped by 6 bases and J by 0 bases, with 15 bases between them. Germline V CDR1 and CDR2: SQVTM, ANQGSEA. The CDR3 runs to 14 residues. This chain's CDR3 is CSVLRPGFSYEQYF. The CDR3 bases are TGCAGCGTCCTAAGACCAGGATTCTCCTACGAGCAGTACTTC.

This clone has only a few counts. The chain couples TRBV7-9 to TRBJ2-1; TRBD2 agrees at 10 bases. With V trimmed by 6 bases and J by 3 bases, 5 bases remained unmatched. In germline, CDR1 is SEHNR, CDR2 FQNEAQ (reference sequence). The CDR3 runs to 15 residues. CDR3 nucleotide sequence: TGTGCCAGCAGATCTAGCGGGGGAGGCTACAATGAGCAGTTCTTC. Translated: CASRSSGGGYNEQFF.

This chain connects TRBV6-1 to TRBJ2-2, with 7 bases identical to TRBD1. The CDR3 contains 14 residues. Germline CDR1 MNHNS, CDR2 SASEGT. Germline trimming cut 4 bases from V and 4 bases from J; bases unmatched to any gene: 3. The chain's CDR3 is CASSGQGATGELFF. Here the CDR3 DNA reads TGTGCCAGCAGTGGACAGGGAGCCACCGGGGAGCTGTTTTTT.

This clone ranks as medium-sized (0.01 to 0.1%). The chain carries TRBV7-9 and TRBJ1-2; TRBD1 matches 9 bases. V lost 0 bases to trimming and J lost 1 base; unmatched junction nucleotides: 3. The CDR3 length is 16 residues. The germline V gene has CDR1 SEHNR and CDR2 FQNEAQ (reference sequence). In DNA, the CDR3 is TGTGCCAGCAGCTTAGCCACAGGGGGCTTTAACTATGGCTACACCTTC. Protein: CASSLATGGFNYGYTF.

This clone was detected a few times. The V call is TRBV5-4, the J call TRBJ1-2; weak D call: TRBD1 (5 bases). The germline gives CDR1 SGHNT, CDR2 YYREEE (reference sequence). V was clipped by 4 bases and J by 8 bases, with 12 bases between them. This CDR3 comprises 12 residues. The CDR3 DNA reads TGTGCCAGCAGCAAATGGGGGGTCGGCTACACCTTC. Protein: CASSKWGVGYTF.

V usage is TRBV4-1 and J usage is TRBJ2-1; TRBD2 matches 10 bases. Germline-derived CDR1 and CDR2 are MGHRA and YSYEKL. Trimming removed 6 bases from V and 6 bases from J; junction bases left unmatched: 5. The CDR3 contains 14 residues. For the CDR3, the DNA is TGCGCCAGCAGGAGTCTAGCGGGAGCCAATGAGCAGTTCTTC. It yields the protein CASRSLAGANEQFF.

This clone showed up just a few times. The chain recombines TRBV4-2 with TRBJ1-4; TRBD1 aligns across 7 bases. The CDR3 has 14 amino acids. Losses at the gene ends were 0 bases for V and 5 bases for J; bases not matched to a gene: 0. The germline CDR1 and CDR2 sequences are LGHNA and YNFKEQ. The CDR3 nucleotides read TGTGCCAGCAGCCAAGACAGGGGGAATGAAAAACTGTTTTTT. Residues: CASSQDRGNEKLFF.

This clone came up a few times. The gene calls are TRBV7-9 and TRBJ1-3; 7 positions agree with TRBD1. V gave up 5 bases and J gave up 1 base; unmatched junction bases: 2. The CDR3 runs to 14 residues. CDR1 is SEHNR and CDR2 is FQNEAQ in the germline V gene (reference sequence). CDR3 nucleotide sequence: TGTGCCAGCAGCCGACAGGGATCTGGAAACACCATATATTTT. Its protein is CASSRQGSGNTIYF. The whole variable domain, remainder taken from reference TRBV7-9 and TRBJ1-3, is DTGVSQNPRHKITKRGQNVTFRCDPISEHNRLYWYRQTLGQGPEFLTYFQNEAQLEKSRLLSDRFSAERPKGSFSTLEIQRTEQGDSAMYLCASSRQGSGNTIYFGEGSWLTVV.

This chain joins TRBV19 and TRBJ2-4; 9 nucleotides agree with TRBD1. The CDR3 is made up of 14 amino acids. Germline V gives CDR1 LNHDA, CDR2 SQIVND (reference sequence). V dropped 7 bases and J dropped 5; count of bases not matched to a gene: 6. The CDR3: CASKDRGGENIQYF. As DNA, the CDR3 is TGTGCCAGTAAGGACAGGGGAGGAGAAAACATTCAGTACTTC. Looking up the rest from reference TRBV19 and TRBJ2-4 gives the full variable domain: DGGITQSPKYLFRKEGQNVTLSCEQNLNHDAMYWYRQDPGQGLRLIYYSQIVNDFQKGDIAEGYSVSREKKESFPLTVTSAQKNPTAFYLCASKDRGGENIQYFGAGTRLSVL.

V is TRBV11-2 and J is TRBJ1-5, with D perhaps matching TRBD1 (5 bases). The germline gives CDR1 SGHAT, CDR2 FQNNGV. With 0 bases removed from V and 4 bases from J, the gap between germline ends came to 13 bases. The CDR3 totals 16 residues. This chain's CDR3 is CASSLEAPGTNQPQHF. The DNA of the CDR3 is TGTGCCAGCAGCTTAGAAGCCCCAGGGACTAATCAGCCCCAGCATTTT. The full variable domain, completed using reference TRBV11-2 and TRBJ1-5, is EAGVAQSPRYKIIEKRQSVAFWCNPISGHATLYWYQQILGQGPKLLIQFQNNGVVDDSQLPKDRFSAERLKGVDSTLKIQPAKLEDSAVYLCASSLEAPGTNQPQHFGDGTRLSIL.

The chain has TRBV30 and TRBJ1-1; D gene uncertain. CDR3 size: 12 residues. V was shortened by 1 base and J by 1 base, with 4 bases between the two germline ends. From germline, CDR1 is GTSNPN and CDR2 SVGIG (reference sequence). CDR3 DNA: TGTGCCTGGAGTGCAGGGAACACTGAAGCTTTCTTT. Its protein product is CAWSAGNTEAFF.

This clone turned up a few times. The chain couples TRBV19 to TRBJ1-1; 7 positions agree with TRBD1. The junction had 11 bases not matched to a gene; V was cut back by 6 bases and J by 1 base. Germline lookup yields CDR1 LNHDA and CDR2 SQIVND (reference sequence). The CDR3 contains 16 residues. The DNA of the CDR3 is TGTGCCAGTAGCCCCCGGGCAGGGGGTCGGAACACTGAAGCTTTCTTT. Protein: CASSPRAGGRNTEAFF.

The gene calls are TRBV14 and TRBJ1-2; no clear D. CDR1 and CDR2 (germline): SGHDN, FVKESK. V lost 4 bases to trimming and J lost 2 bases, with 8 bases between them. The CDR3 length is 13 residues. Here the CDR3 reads CASSPLPNYGYTF. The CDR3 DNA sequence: TGTGCCAGCAGCCCTTTACCCAACTATGGCTACACCTTC.

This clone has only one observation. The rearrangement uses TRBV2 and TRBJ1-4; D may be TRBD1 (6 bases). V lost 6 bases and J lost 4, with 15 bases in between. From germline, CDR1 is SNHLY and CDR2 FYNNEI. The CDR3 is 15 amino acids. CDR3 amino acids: CASSLQGLGNEKLFF. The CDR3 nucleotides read TGTGCCAGCAGCCTACAGGGACTCGGTAATGAAAAACTGTTTTTT. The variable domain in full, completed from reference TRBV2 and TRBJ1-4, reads EPEVTQTPSHQVTQMGQEVILRCVPISNHLYFYWYRQILGQKVEFLVSFYNNEISEKSEIFDDQFSVERPDGSNFTLKIRSTKLEDSAMYFCASSLQGLGNEKLFFGSGTQLSVL.

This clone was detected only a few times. This chain's CDR3 is CASSRQGMWQPQHF. For the CDR3, the DNA is TGTGCCAGCAGCCGACAGGGGATGTGGCAGCCCCAGCATTTT. The V and J genes are TRBV5-5 and TRBJ1-5; TRBD1 matches 8 bases. Germline values: CDR1 SGHKS, CDR2 YYEKEE (reference sequence). J was trimmed by 7 bases and V by 4 bases; bases with no gene match: 7. The CDR3 sequence is 14 residues long.

CDR3 nucleotides: TGTGCCAGCAGTCCCGGGACAGGCCGTGGAGAGCTGTTTTTT. As protein: CASSPGTGRGELFF. V is TRBV28 and J is TRBJ2-2; 8 nucleotides agree with TRBD1. Germline loops: CDR1 MDHEN, CDR2 SYDVKM. CDR3 length: 14 amino acids. Unmatched junction bases numbered 10, after V lost 5 bases and J lost 11 bases.

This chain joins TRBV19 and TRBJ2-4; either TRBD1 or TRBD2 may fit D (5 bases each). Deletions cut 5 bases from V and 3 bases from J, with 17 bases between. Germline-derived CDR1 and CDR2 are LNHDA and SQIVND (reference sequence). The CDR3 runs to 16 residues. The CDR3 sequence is CASSAPRDLHKNIQYF. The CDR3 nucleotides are TGTGCCAGTAGTGCCCCACGGGACCTCCACAAAAACATTCAGTACTTC.

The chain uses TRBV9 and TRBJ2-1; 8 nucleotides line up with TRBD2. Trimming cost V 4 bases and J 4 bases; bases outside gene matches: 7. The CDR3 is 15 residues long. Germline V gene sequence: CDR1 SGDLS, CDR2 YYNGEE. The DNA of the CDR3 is TGTGCCAGCAGCTCTCTAGCGGGCCGGTACAATGAGCAGTTCTTC. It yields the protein CASSSLAGRYNEQFF.

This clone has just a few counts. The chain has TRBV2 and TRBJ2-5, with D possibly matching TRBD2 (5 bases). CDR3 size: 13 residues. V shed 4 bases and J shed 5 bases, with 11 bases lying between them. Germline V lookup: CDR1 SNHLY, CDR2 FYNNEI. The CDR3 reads CASSGGWRETQYF. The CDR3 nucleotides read TGTGCCAGCAGTGGGGGATGGAGGGAGACCCAGTACTTC.

The DNA of the CDR3 is TGTGCCATCAGTGAGAGGGACCTCAGTGGGAACGAGCAGTACTTC. Protein product: CAISERDLSGNEQYF. The genes are TRBV10-3 and TRBJ2-7; D could derive from TRBD1 or TRBD2 (5 bases each). The CDR3 runs to 15 residues. Germline lookup yields CDR1 ENHRY and CDR2 SYGVKD. Trimming removed 2 bases at V and 5 bases at J, with 16 bases between.

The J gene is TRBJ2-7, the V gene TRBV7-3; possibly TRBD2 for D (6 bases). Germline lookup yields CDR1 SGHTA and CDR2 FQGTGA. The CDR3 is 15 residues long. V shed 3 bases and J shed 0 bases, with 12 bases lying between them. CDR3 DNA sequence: TGTGCCAGCAGCTTGGGAGGCGGATTCTCCTACGAGCAGTACTTC. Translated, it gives CASSLGGGFSYEQYF.

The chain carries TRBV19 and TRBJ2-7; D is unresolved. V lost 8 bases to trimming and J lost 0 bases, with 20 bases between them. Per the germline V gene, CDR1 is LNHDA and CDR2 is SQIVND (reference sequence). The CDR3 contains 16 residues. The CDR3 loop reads CASAQKPNNPSYEQYF. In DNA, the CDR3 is TGTGCCAGTGCGCAGAAACCTAATAACCCCTCCTACGAGCAGTACTTC.

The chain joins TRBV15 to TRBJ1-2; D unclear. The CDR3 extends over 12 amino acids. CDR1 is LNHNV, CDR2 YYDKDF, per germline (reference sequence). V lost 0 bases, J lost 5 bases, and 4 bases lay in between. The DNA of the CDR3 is TGTGCCACCAGCAGAGACAGATATGGCTACACCTTC. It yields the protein CATSRDRYGYTF.